This TCR beta chain was retrieved from a study of T-cell reconstitution after alpha-beta-depleted transplantation in children. This CDR3 region has 13 residues. CDR1 is DFQATT and CDR2 is SNEGSKA in the germline V gene (reference sequence). V shed 4 bases and J shed 6 bases, with 13 bases lying between them. Using unique molecular identifiers, the investigators prepared the TCRbeta library. Each CDR3 protein gets one entry after TCRdb re-called the PCR reads with MiXCR. Among 200,000 to 300,000 distinct CDR3 sequences, about 26% were seen once, and the ten largest hold about 2.8%. This sample comprised PBMCs, obtained before TCRalphabeta/CD19-depleted stem cell transplant. This TCR derives from a girl aged 2-15 years with Fanconi anemia, due to receive a stem cell transplant. This sequence joins TRBV20-1 and TRBJ1-5, with no clear D. The CDR3 sequence: CSATRGRSQPQHF. Here the CDR3 DNA reads TGCAGTGCTACTCGAGGGCGGAGTCAGCCCCAGCATTTT.